The following is a T cell receptor (beta chain) sequence with its context. 60 Vbeta and 13 Jbeta primers were used in PCR. TCRdb's copy holds only in-frame clones and misses some; the assay was immunoSEQ multiplex PCR. Altogether 100,000 to 150,000 clones are present, roughly 80% being singletons, with the ten largest covering 25% to 35%. The CDR3 extends over 15 amino acids. V shed 3 bases, J shed 6 bases, and the junction held 7 bases outside the gene matches. Germline CDR1 and CDR2: SGHAT and FQNNGV. The sample is drawn from a study of cytomegalovirus exposure and HLA in healthy donors. Study background: Sequencing of about 200 million T cells in an earlier analysis found around 120 million unique TCR beta sequences. Most genotyped donors, over 70% of some 400, had Caucasian-associated genetic ancestry.

All the people who gave samples were healthy bone marrow donors. The sample was PBMCs. The TCR sequence derives from a man between 60 and 70 years old in good health and CMV-seropositive. The chain couples TRBV11-2 to TRBJ2-1; 8 positions agree with TRBD2. CDR3 DNA: TGTGCCAGCAGCTTTAGTACTAGCGGAAGCAATGAGCAGTTCTTC. Its translation: CASSFSTSGSNEQFF. The full variable domain, completed using reference TRBV11-2 and TRBJ2-1, is EAGVAQSPRYKIIEKRQSVAFWCNPISGHATLYWYQQILGQGPKLLIQFQNNGVVDDSQLPKDRFSAERLKGVDSTLKIQPAKLEDSAVYLCASSFSTSGSNEQFFGPGTRLTVL.